Below are 21 T cell receptor beta chains sequenced from a single sample in a study of shared clonotypes between healthy human individuals. Some clones are missing from TCRdb's copy, which holds only in-frame ones; the method was immunoSEQ multiplex PCR. The sample lists roughly 410,000 clones; about 97% were seen once. The sequencing sample was made of memory CD8+ T cells sorted from blood. Regarding subset: CD45RO+ cells pooled with CCR7-negative TemRA cells. The receptors shown here come from a man in his thirties or forties in good health.

The chain carries TRBV30 and TRBJ1-2, with D possibly being TRBD1 (5 bases). Looked up from germline, CDR1 is GTSNPN and CDR2 is SVGIG (reference sequence). This CDR3 contains 14 residues. V lost 4 bases to trimming and J lost 5 bases, with 17 bases between them. The CDR3 DNA follows: TGTGCCTGGAACTTCGGGACGGTCGTTTATGGCTACACCTTC. Residues: CAWNFGTVVYGYTF.

The chain joins TRBV5-6 to TRBJ2-5; D possibly uses TRBD1 or TRBD2 (5 bases each). There are 15 residues in the CDR3. CDR1 is SGHDT, CDR2 YYEEEE, per germline. V lost 4 bases and J lost 0, with 13 bases in between. CDR3 protein: CASSTAPGHQETQYF. The CDR3 nucleotides are TGTGCCAGCAGCACAGCCCCGGGGCACCAAGAGACCCAGTACTTC.

The chain uses TRBV10-3 and TRBJ1-1; D not certain. V was clipped by 1 base and J by 6 bases, with 9 bases between them. CDR1 and CDR2 (germline): ENHRY, SYGVKD. The CDR3 contains 13 residues. DNA for the CDR3: TGTGCCATCAGTGAGTACGGCGGCCCTGAAGCTTTCTTT. Translation gives CAISEYGGPEAFF.

Comment on this clone: Other DNA sequences of this sample code for an identical CDR3. The CDR3 DNA reads TGTGCCAGCAGTGCCGGGACAGGGGGCTACGAGCAGTACTTC. Its translation is CASSAGTGGYEQYF. The chain carries TRBV27 and TRBJ2-7, with 11 bases lining up with TRBD1. The germline V gene encodes CDR1 MNHEY and CDR2 SMNVEV (reference sequence). The V gene end was trimmed by 5 bases and the J gene end by 3 bases; junction bases not matched to a gene: 3. The CDR3 runs to 14 residues.

This rearrangement joins TRBV14 to TRBJ2-2; tentatively, D is TRBD1 (6 bases). The CDR3 runs to 17 residues. The V gene lost 0 bases and the J gene lost 6 bases, with 17 bases spanning the gap. The germline V gene has CDR1 SGHDN and CDR2 FVKESK. CDR3 protein: CASSQEGIRGSPGELFF. The CDR3 DNA follows: TGTGCCAGCAGCCAAGAGGGGATCAGGGGAAGTCCCGGGGAGCTGTTTTTT.

The chain joins TRBV7-9 to TRBJ2-5; possibly TRBD1 for D (6 bases). Trimming left V 5 bases short and J 0 bases short, with 13 bases between. The CDR3 is made up of 15 amino acids. CDR1 and CDR2 from the germline V gene are SEHNR and FQNEAQ (reference sequence). Here the CDR3 reads CASSTRQAHQETQYF. For the CDR3, the DNA is TGTGCCAGCAGCACCCGACAGGCCCACCAAGAGACCCAGTACTTC.

This chain links TRBV6-5 with TRBJ2-7, with D hard to call. V lost 0 bases to trimming and J lost 0 bases, with 9 bases between them. The CDR3 runs 15 residues. The germline V gene has CDR1 MNHEY and CDR2 SVGAGI. The CDR3 coding sequence is TGTGCCAGCAGTTACTCGCCAGAGAGCTCCTACGAGCAGTACTTC. Protein sequence: CASSYSPESSYEQYF.

The rearrangement uses TRBV6-1 and TRBJ2-1; D might be TRBD1 (6 bases). This CDR3 contains 13 residues. The V and J ends lost 5 bases and 10 bases respectively, with 15 bases between them. Germline V gene data show CDR1 as MNHNS and CDR2 as SASEGT. The CDR3: CASSSDVGAEQFF. The CDR3 DNA reads as TGTGCCAGCAGTTCGGACGTGGGGGCCGAGCAGTTCTTC.

This clone was detected once. The chain combines TRBV28 with TRBJ2-1; 8 bases align to TRBD1. Germline CDR1 MDHEN, CDR2 SYDVKM. The junction had 10 bases not matched to a gene; V was cut back by 1 base and J by 5 bases. The CDR3 consists of 17 residues. As DNA, the CDR3 is TGTGCCAGCAGTTTATCCGATGGCAGGGGGCGCGACAATGAGCAGTTCTTC. It yields the protein CASSLSDGRGRDNEQFF. The full variable domain, in which reference TRBV28 and TRBJ2-1 provide the parts outside the CDR3, is DVKVTQSSRYLVKRTGEKVFLECVQDMDHENMFWYRQDPGLGLRLIYFSYDVKMKEKGDIPEGYSVSREKKERFSLILESASTNQTSMYLCASSLSDGRGRDNEQFFGPGTRLTVL.

The rearrangement links TRBV28 to TRBJ1-5; D not certain. Between the trimmed V and J ends, which lost 6 bases and 0 bases, there was a span of 12 bases. The CDR3 runs 15 residues. CDR1 MDHEN and CDR2 SYDVKM come from the germline V gene. The CDR3 spells CASRGFGDSNQPQHF. CDR3 DNA sequence: TGTGCCAGCAGGGGGTTCGGGGATAGCAATCAGCCCCAGCATTTT.

This clone occurred a few times. The sample has other DNA sequences that encode this CDR3 too. As DNA, the CDR3 is TGCGCCAGCAGCCTCGGGACTAGCGATTACAATGAGCAGTTCTTC. Translating gives CASSLGTSDYNEQFF. The V and J genes are TRBV5-1 and TRBJ2-1; 10 bases align to TRBD2. The CDR3 runs 15 residues. V shed 4 bases and J 4 bases; nucleotides not matched to a gene: 5. CDR1 is SGHRS and CDR2 is YFSETQ in the germline V gene.

This clone has only one observation. The J gene is TRBJ1-5, the V gene TRBV28; 7 bases are a match to TRBD1. V shed 5 bases and J 2 bases; nucleotides not matched to a gene: 9. Germline V gene sequence: CDR1 MDHEN, CDR2 SYDVKM. This CDR3 spans 16 amino acids. In DNA, the CDR3 is TGTGCCAGCAGTCGGGGACAGACCGCCGGCAATCAGCCCCAGCATTTT. This encodes CASSRGQTAGNQPQHF.

The chain uses TRBV5-5 and TRBJ2-6; 9 positions agree with TRBD1. The germline gives CDR1 SGHKS, CDR2 YYEKEE (reference sequence). CDR3 length: 17 residues. V was clipped by 2 bases and J by 2 bases; unmatched bases: 5. This chain's CDR3 is CASSFRQGVAGANVLTF. The CDR3 DNA sequence: TGTGCCAGCAGCTTTCGACAGGGGGTCGCTGGGGCCAACGTCCTGACTTTC.

This chain connects TRBV6-6 to TRBJ2-1; D tentatively reads TRBD1 or TRBD2 (5 bases each). The ends were cut back, 2 bases at V and 6 bases at J, with 8 bases in the middle. The CDR3 length is 13 residues. The germline gives CDR1 MNHNY, CDR2 SVGAGI (reference sequence). CDR3 coding DNA: TGTGCCAGCAGTTACAGGGACGCCAATGAGCAGTTCTTC. Translating it yields CASSYRDANEQFF.

The chain recombines TRBV7-2 with TRBJ2-1; 7 bases match TRBD2. This CDR3 contains 16 residues. The J segment lost 12 bases and the V segment lost 4 bases, leaving 18 bases of the junction unmatched. The V gene's germline CDR1 is SGHTA and CDR2 FQGNSA. The CDR3 coding sequence is TGTGCCAGCAGCTCCACGACTTATTACGTAGCGGGCGCGCAGTTCTTC. Translating it yields CASSSTTYYVAGAQFF.

This chain links TRBV2 with TRBJ2-1; 10 positions match TRBD2. The CDR3 loop spans 14 amino acids. The trim removed 2 bases at V and 7 bases at J, leaving 2 bases unmatched. Per the germline V gene, CDR1 is SNHLY and CDR2 is FYNNEI. The CDR3 is CASSERGLANEQFF. For the CDR3, the DNA is TGTGCCAGCAGTGAAAGGGGACTAGCGAATGAGCAGTTCTTC.

V is TRBV4-1 and J is TRBJ1-1, with 8 bases identical to TRBD1. The germline V gene has CDR1 MGHRA and CDR2 YSYEKL. V trimming: 5 bases; J trimming: 5 bases; junction bases outside the gene matches: 4. This CDR3 is built from 13 residues. The CDR3 region is CASSAQGGTEAFF. Written as DNA, the CDR3 is TGCGCCAGCAGCGCACAGGGGGGGACTGAAGCTTTCTTT.

Here the CDR3 reads CASRPRSGNTIYF. Written as DNA, the CDR3 is TGTGCCAGCAGGCCCCGCTCTGGAAACACCATATATTTT. The chain recombines TRBV5-6 with TRBJ1-3; D ambiguous. Per germline, CDR1 SGHDT and CDR2 YYEEEE. The V and J ends lost 5 bases and 0 bases respectively, with 6 bases between them. The CDR3 spans 13 residues.

The genes are TRBV7-2 and TRBJ2-6; D unresolved. The CDR3 length is 16 residues. V lost 0 bases, J lost 5 bases, and 11 bases lay in between. The germline CDR1 and CDR2 sequences are SGHTA and FQGNSA. The CDR3 region has the DNA TGTGCCAGCAGCTTAGCGCAAGTTAGGTGGGCCAACGTCCTGACTTTC. Translating gives CASSLAQVRWANVLTF.

The chain combines TRBV6-1 with TRBJ2-1; D is perhaps TRBD2 (7 bases). This CDR3 region has 13 residues. V lost 4 bases and J 8 bases, leaving 12 bases between the germline ends. Germline V gene data show CDR1 as MNHNS and CDR2 as SASEGT. The CDR3 sequence is CASSAAGADEQFF. CDR3 nucleotide sequence: TGTGCCAGCAGTGCGGCGGGGGCAGATGAGCAGTTCTTC.

V is TRBV28 and J is TRBJ2-7, with TRBD2 matching over 9 bases. In germline, CDR1 is MDHEN, CDR2 SYDVKM. The CDR3 consists of 15 residues. The ends lost 5 bases at V and 1 base at J; junction bases unmatched: 6. The CDR3 sequence: CASSAGTSRSYEQYF. The DNA for the CDR3 is TGTGCCAGCAGTGCAGGGACTAGCAGATCCTACGAGCAGTACTTC.